The 22 T cell receptor beta chains reported below all come from one sample, sequenced in a study of cytomegalovirus exposure and HLA in healthy donors. Use of 60 Vbeta and 13 Jbeta primers characterized the PCR. The table came from immunoSEQ multiplex PCR; TCRdb's copy has only in-frame clones and leaves some out. The repertoire holds around 88,000 clones, with under 80% as singletons. Sequenced input: PBMCs. The source is a male donor in good health and CMV-seronegative.

The CDR3 loop is CASQLTLTGGYEQYF. The DNA of the CDR3 is TGTGCCAGCCAACTAACCCTGACAGGCGGGTACGAGCAGTACTTC. The V and J genes are TRBV6-5 and TRBJ2-7; D is perhaps TRBD1 (6 bases). Per the germline V gene, CDR1 is MNHEY and CDR2 is SVGAGI. V was clipped by 8 bases and J by 4 bases, with 21 bases between them. The CDR3 is 15 residues long.

The chain carries TRBV13 and TRBJ1-4; D is unclear. Germline-derived CDR1 and CDR2 are PRHDT and FYEKMQ (reference sequence). Trimming took 4 bases from V and 3 from J, leaving 6 bases between them. CDR3 length: 13 amino acids. The CDR3 nucleotides are TGTGCCAGCAGCTCACTCCCTAATGAAAAACTGTTTTTT. It yields the protein CASSSLPNEKLFF. Full variable domain (outside the CDR3, taken from reference TRBV13 and TRBJ1-4): AAGVIQSPRHLIKEKRETATLKCYPIPRHDTVYWYQQGPGQDPQFLISFYEKMQSDKGSIPDRFSAQQFSDYHSELNMSSLELGDSALYFCASSSLPNEKLFFGSGTQLSVL.

CDR3 in DNA: TGTGCCATCAGCCCGGGACAGACTGAAAAACTGTTTTTT. Its protein product is CAISPGQTEKLFF. The chain uses TRBV10-3 and TRBJ1-4, with TRBD1 matching 7 bases. CDR1 and CDR2 (germline): ENHRY, SYGVKD. V was pared by 6 bases and J by 7 bases, with 5 bases of the junction left unmatched. CDR3 length: 13 amino acids.

The CDR3 protein is CASSQVGGGYTEAFF. The CDR3 DNA reads TGCGCCAGCAGCCAAGTAGGGGGGGGTTACACTGAAGCTTTCTTT. This rearrangement joins TRBV4-1 to TRBJ1-1; perhaps TRBD1 as D (6 bases). This CDR3 spans 15 amino acids. Per the germline V gene, CDR1 is MGHRA and CDR2 is YSYEKL. Trimming removed 1 base from V and 3 bases from J, with 12 bases in between.

The chain links TRBV29-1 to TRBJ2-1, with 14 bases that match TRBD2. The CDR3 has 15 amino acids. Germline V gene lookup returns CDR1 SQVTM and CDR2 ANQGSEA. V was clipped by 7 bases and J by 2 bases; unmatched bases: 4. The CDR3 loop is CSGRLAGGTYNEQFF. The CDR3 nucleotides read TGCAGCGGCAGACTAGCGGGAGGGACCTACAATGAGCAGTTCTTC.

This clone was detected only once. The V gene is TRBV10-1, the J gene TRBJ2-7; TRBD2 aligns across 9 bases. The CDR3 spans 14 residues. The trim removed 4 bases at V and 5 bases at J, leaving 6 bases unmatched. The germline gives CDR1 WNHNN, CDR2 SYGVQD (reference sequence). The DNA of the CDR3 is TGCGCCAGCAGTGGTAGCGGGAGCGCCCACGAGCAGTACTTC. This translates into CASSGSGSAHEQYF.

This clone was observed once. This chain connects TRBV7-9 to TRBJ1-2; D gene uncertain. Trimming took 9 bases from V and 3 from J, leaving 8 bases between them. Germline assignment: CDR1 SEHNR and CDR2 FQNEAQ (reference sequence). The CDR3 is 11 residues long. CDR3 residues: CASSGDYGYTF. The CDR3 coding sequence is TGTGCCAGTTCCGGGGACTATGGCTACACCTTC.

This clone appeared a few times. The rearrangement joins TRBV5-1 to TRBJ1-1; 7 bases match TRBD1. Germline CDR1 is SGHRS and CDR2 is YFSETQ. Germline trimming cut 5 bases from V and 1 base from J; bases unmatched to any gene: 8. CDR3 size: 15 residues. CDR3 sequence (DNA): TGCGCCAGCAGGCTTCTGGGACAGCCGAACACTGAAGCTTTCTTT. This translates into CASRLLGQPNTEAFF.

J is TRBJ2-3 and V is TRBV7-9; 9 bases agree with TRBD1. V lost 3 bases to trimming and J lost 3 bases; unmatched junction nucleotides: 7. Germline CDR1 SEHNR, CDR2 FQNEAQ (reference sequence). This CDR3 is 16 amino acids long. CDR3 loop: CASSLGNRGRTDTQYF. The CDR3 DNA sequence: TGTGCCAGCAGCTTGGGTAACAGGGGGCGTACAGATACGCAGTATTTT. Combining the CDR3 with reference TRBV7-9 and TRBJ2-3 gives the whole variable domain DTGVSQNPRHKITKRGQNVTFRCDPISEHNRLYWYRQTLGQGPEFLTYFQNEAQLEKSRLLSDRFSAERPKGSFSTLEIQRTEQGDSAMYLCASSLGNRGRTDTQYFGPGTRLTVL.

This clone has just a few counts. The gene calls are TRBV27 and TRBJ2-7, with TRBD1 matching 9 bases. V was clipped by 4 bases and J by 5 bases; unmatched bases: 12. Germline lookup yields CDR1 MNHEY and CDR2 SMNVEV (reference sequence). The CDR3 consists of 16 residues. The CDR3 sequence is CASSSLQGAIRNEQYF. The CDR3 DNA is TGTGCCAGCAGTTCTTTACAGGGGGCTATTCGAAACGAGCAGTACTTC.

In its sample, this clone was seen once. The gene calls are TRBV4-2 and TRBJ1-5; tentative D call: TRBD1 (5 bases). CDR1 is LGHNA, CDR2 YNFKEQ, per germline. There are 14 residues in the CDR3. The V end lost 2 bases, the J end lost 4 bases, and 9 bases lay between the germline ends. This CDR3 is CASSQPDRNQPQHF. The DNA of the CDR3 is TGTGCCAGCAGCCAACCCGACAGAAATCAGCCCCAGCATTTT.

This chain joins TRBV5-4 and TRBJ2-7; 7 bases are a match to TRBD1. Germline V lookup: CDR1 SGHNT, CDR2 YYREEE (reference sequence). CDR3 length: 13 amino acids. V trimming: 3 bases; J trimming: 2 bases; junction bases outside the gene matches: 2. CDR3 bases: TGTGCCAGCAGCTGGGACAGTACCTACGAGCAGTACTTC. It encodes CASSWDSTYEQYF. Filled out from reference TRBV5-4 and TRBJ2-7, the complete variable domain reads ETGVTQSPTHLIKTRGQQVTLRCSSQSGHNTVSWYQQALGQGPQFIFQYYREEENGRGNFPPRFSGLQFPNYSSELNVNALELDDSALYLCASSWDSTYEQYFGPGTRLTVT.

The genes are TRBV27 and TRBJ2-1; TRBD2 matches at 12 bases. Germline V lookup: CDR1 MNHEY, CDR2 SMNVEV (reference sequence). This CDR3 is 17 amino acids long. J lost 2 bases, V lost 5 bases, and 7 bases had no gene match. CDR3: CASSPRTSGVTYNEQFF. The CDR3 DNA reads as TGTGCCAGCAGTCCTCGGACTAGCGGGGTAACCTACAATGAGCAGTTCTTC.

The chain links TRBV27 to TRBJ1-5, with D perhaps matching TRBD1 (5 bases). The CDR3 extends over 13 amino acids. Trimming left V 3 bases short and J 7 bases short, with 10 bases between. Germline V lookup: CDR1 MNHEY, CDR2 SMNVEV (reference sequence). CDR3 sequence (DNA): TGTGCCAGCAGTTTTAGCAGGGCGCAGCCCCAGCATTTT. Encoded protein: CASSFSRAQPQHF.

This clone has only one observation. The rearrangement joins TRBV30 to TRBJ2-7, with 8 bases identical to TRBD2. Per germline, CDR1 GTSNPN and CDR2 SVGIG (reference sequence). J lost 1 base, V lost 2 bases, and 13 bases had no gene match. The CDR3 covers 17 residues. The CDR3 sequence: CAWSSWGTSGKSYEQYF. In DNA, the CDR3 is TGTGCCTGGAGTTCCTGGGGGACTAGTGGGAAGTCCTACGAGCAGTACTTC.

V usage is TRBV7-9 and J usage is TRBJ2-3, with D tentatively TRBD2 (6 bases). The germline CDR1 and CDR2 sequences are SEHNR and FQNEAQ (reference sequence). The CDR3 loop spans 14 amino acids. V gave up 5 bases and J gave up 0 bases, with 9 bases separating them. The CDR3 bases are TGTGCCAGCAGCCTCGGGACTAGCACAGATACGCAGTATTTT. Translation gives CASSLGTSTDTQYF.

The rearrangement uses TRBV27 and TRBJ2-2; D gene ambiguous. Germline-derived CDR1 and CDR2 are MNHEY and SMNVEV (reference sequence). V was cut by 5 bases and J by 3 bases, with 4 bases left in between. The CDR3 length is 12 residues. The DNA of the CDR3 is TGTGCCAGCAGTCTTTACACCGGGGAGCTGTTTTTT. This codes for CASSLYTGELFF.

The chain joins TRBV28 to TRBJ2-2; 11 nucleotides line up with TRBD2. Germline CDR1 MDHEN, CDR2 SYDVKM. The CDR3 is made up of 14 amino acids. V shed 8 bases and J 10 bases; nucleotides not matched to a gene: 9. The CDR3 region has the DNA TGTGCCAGCGAGAGGGGACTAGCGGTCCCGGAGCTGTTTTTT. This gives the protein CASERGLAVPELFF.

V is TRBV30 and J is TRBJ1-5; TRBD1 aligns across 7 bases. There are 14 residues in the CDR3. CDR1 and CDR2 from the germline V gene are GTSNPN and SVGIG (reference sequence). V dropped 1 base and J dropped 6; count of bases not matched to a gene: 6. CDR3 coding DNA: TGTGCCTGGAGTGACGGACAGGCAGGTCAGCCCCAGCATTTT. Residues: CAWSDGQAGQPQHF. The variable domain in full, with the rest retrieved from reference TRBV30 and TRBJ1-5, is SQTIHQWPATLVQPVGSPLSLECTVEGTSNPNLYWYRQAAGRGLQLLFYSVGIGQISSEVPQNLSASRPQDRQFILSSKKLLLSDSGFYLCAWSDGQAGQPQHFGDGTRLSIL.

The chain combines TRBV19 with TRBJ2-1, with D possibly matching TRBD2 (5 bases). There are 13 residues in the CDR3. Germline lookup yields CDR1 LNHDA and CDR2 SQIVND (reference sequence). Trimming shortened V by 6 bases and J by 7 bases, and 13 bases separated the two germline ends. The CDR3 reads CASRRTGENEQFF. In DNA form, the CDR3 reads TGTGCCAGTAGAAGGACTGGGGAGAATGAGCAGTTCTTC.

This chain uses TRBV29-1 with TRBJ2-5; possible D gene TRBD2, 5 bases. In germline, CDR1 is SQVTM, CDR2 ANQGSEA. This CDR3 region has 14 residues. V was cut by 1 base and J by 7 bases, with 16 bases left in between. CDR3 in DNA: TGCAGCGTTGAAGTACCGGGAAATCGGGGGACCCAGTACTTC. Protein product: CSVEVPGNRGTQYF.

The chain is built from TRBV5-1 and TRBJ2-1; tentatively, D is TRBD2 (6 bases). The CDR3 has 11 residues. Germline V gives CDR1 SGHRS, CDR2 YFSETQ. Trimming removed 7 bases at V and 7 bases at J, with 9 bases between. CDR3 sequence reads: CASASGNEQFF. The CDR3 nucleotides read TGCGCCAGCGCGAGCGGGAATGAGCAGTTCTTC.